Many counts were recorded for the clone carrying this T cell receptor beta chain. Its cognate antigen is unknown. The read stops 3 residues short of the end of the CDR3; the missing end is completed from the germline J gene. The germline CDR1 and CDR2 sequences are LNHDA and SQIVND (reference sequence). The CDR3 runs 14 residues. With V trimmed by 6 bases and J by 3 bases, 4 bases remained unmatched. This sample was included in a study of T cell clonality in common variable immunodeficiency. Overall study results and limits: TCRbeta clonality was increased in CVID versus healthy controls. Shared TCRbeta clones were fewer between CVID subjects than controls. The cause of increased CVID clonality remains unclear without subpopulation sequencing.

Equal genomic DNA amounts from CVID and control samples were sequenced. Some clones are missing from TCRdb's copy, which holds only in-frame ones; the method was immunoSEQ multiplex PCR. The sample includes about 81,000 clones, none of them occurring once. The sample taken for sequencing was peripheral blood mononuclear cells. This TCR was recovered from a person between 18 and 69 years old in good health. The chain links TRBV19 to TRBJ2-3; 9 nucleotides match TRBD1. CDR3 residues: CASRADRGTDTQYF. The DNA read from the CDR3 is TGTGCCAGTAGGGCGGACAGGGGAACAGATACG.